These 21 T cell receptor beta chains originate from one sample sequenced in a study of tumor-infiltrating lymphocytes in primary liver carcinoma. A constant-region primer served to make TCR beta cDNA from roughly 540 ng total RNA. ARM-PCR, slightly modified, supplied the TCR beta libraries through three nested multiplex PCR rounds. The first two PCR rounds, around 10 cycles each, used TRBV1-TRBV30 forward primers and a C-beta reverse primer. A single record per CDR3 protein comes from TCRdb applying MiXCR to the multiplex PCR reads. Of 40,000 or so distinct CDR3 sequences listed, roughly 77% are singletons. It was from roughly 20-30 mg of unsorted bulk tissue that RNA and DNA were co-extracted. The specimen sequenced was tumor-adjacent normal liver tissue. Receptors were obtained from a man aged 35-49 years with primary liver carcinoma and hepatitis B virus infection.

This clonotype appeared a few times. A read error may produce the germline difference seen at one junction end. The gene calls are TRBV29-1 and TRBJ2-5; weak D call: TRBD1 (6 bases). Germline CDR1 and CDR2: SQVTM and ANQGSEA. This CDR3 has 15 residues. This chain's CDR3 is CSIEPDRRRQETQYF. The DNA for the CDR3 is TGCAGCATTGAGCCCGACAGGAGGCGGCAAGAGACCCAGTACTTC.

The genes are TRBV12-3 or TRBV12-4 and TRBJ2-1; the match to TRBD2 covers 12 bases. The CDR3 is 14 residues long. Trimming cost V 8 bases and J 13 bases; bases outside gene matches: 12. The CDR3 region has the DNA TGTGCCAGCCTCTCTAGCGGGAGGGCGAGGGAACAGTTCTTC. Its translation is CASLSSGRAREQFF.

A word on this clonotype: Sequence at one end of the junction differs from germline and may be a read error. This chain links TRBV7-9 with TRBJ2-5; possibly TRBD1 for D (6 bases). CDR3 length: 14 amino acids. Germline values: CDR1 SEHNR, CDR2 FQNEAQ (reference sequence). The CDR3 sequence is CASSLFRGEETQHF. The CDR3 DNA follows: TGTGCCAGCAGTTTATTCAGGGGAGAAGAGACCCAGCACTTC. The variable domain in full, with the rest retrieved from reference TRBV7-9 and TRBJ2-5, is DTGVSQNPRHKITKRGQNVTFRCDPISEHNRLYWYRQTLGQGPEFLTYFQNEAQLEKSRLLSDRFSAERPKGSFSTLEIQRTEQGDSAMYLCASSLFRGEETQHFGPGTRLLVL.

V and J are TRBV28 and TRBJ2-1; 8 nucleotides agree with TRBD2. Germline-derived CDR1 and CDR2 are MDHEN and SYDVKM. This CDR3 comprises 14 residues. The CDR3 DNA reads TGTGTCAGGAGTTATAGTGGGACTAGGTTTGAGCAGTTCTTC. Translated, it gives CVRSYSGTRFEQFF.

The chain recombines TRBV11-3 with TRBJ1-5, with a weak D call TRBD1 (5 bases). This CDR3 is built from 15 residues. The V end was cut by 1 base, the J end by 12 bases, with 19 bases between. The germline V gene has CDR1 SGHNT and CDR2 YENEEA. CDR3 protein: CASSLGLGVARLQHF. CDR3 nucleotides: TGTGCCAGCAGCTTAGGTCTGGGGGTGGCTCGGCTCCAGCATTTT.

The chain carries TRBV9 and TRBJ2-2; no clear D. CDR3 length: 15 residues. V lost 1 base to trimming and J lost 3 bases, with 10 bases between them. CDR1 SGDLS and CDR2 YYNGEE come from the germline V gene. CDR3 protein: CASSVREIDTGELFF. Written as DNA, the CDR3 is TGTGCCAGCAGCGTACGAGAGATAGACACCGGGGAGCTGTTTTTT.

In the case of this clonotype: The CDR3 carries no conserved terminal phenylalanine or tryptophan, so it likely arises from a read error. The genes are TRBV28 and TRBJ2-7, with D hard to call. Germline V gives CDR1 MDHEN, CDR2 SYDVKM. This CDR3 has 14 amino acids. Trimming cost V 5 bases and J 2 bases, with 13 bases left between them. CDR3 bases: TGTGCCAGCAGTCCGAGCGAGCTCCCCTACGAGCAGTACCTC. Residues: CASSPSELPYEQYL.

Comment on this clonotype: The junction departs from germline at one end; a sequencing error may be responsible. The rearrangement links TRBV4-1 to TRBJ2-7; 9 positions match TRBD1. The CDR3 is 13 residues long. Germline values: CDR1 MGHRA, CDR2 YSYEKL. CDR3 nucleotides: TGCGGCGGCAGCCAGTCCCGGGACAGGGCAGAGCACTTC. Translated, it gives CGGSQSRDRAEHF.

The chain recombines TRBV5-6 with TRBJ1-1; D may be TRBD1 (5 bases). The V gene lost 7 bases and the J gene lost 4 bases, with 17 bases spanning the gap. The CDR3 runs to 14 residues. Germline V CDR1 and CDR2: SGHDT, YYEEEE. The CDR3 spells CASCLWGEGTEAFF. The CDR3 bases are TGTGCCAGCTGTCTTTGGGGGGAAGGCACTGAAGCTTTCTTT.

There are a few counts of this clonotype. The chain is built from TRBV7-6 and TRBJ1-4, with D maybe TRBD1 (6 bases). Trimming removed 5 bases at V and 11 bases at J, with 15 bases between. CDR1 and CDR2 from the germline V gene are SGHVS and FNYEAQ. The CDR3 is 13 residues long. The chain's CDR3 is CASSETLRGKLFF. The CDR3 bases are TGTGCCAGCAGCGAAACTCTGAGGGGGAAACTGTTTTTT.

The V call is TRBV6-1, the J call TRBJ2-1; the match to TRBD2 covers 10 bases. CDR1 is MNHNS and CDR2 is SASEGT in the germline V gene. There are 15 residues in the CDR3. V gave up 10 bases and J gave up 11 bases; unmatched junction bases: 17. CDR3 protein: CANRGGLARLYKQFF. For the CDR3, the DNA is TGTGCCAACAGAGGGGGACTAGCGAGGCTTTATAAGCAGTTCTTC.

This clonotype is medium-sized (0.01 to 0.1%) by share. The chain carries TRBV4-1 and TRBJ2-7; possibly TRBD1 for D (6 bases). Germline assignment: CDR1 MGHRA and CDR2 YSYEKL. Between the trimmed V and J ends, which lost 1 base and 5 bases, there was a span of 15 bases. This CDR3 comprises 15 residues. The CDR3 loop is CASSQALAGENEQYF. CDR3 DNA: TGCGCCAGCAGCCAAGCGTTGGCAGGGGAGAACGAGCAGTACTTC.

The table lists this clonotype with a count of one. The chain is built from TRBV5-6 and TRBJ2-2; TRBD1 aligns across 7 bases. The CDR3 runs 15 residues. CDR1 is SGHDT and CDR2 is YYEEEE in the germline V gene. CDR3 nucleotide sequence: TGTGTCATCAGCTGGGGACAGACGAACACCGGGGAGCTGTTTTTT. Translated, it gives CVISWGQTNTGELFF. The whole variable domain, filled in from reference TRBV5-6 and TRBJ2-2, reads DAGVTQSPTHLIKTRGQQVTLRCSPKSGHDTVSWYQQALGQGPQFIFQYYEEEERQRGNFPDRFSGHQFPNYSSELNVNALLLGDSALYLCVISWGQTNTGELFFGEGSRLTVL.

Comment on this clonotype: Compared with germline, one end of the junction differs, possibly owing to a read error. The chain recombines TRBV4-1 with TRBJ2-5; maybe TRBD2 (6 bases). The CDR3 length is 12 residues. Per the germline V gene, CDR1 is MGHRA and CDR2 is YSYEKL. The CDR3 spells CASSPDRETQHF. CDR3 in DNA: TGCGCCAGCAGCCCCGACCGGGAGACCCAGCATTTC.

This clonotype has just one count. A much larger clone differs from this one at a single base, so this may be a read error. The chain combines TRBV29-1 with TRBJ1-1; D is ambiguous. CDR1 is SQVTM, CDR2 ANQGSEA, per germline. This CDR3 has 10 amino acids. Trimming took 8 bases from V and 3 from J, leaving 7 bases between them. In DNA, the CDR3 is TGCAGCACCCTGGACACTGAAGCTTTCTTT. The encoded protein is CSTLDTEAFF.

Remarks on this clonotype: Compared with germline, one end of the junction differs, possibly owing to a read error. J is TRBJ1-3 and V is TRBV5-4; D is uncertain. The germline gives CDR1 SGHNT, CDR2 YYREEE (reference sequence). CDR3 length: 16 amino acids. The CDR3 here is CASSLSAQHPGNAIYF. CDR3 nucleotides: TGTGCCAGCAGCTTGTCGGCCCAACATCCTGGAAACGCCATATATTTT.

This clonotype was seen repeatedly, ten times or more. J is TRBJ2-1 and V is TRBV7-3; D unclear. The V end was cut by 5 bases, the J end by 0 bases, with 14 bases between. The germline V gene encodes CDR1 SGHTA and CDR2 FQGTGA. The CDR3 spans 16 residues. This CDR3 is CASSTDRTLSYNEQFF. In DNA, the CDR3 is TGTGCCAGCAGCACGGACCGGACCCTCTCCTACAATGAGCAGTTCTTC.

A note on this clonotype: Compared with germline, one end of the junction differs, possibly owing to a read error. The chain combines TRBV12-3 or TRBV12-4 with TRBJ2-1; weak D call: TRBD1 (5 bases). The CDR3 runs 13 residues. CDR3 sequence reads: CTSIRTRGNEQFF. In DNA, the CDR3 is TGTACCAGCATCAGGACAAGGGGAAACGAGCAGTTCTTC.

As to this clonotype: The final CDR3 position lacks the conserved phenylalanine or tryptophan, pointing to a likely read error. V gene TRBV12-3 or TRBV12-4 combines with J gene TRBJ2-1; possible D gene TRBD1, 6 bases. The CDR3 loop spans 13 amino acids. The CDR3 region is CASSLGQNNEQFL. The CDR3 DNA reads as TGTGCCAGCAGTCTTGGACAGAACAATGAACAGTTCCTC.

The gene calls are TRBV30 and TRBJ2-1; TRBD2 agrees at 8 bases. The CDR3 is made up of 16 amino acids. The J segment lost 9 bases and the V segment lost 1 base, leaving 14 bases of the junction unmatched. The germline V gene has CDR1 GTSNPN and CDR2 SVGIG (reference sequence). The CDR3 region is CAWSARPSGLNSEQFF. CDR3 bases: TGTGCCTGGAGTGCCAGGCCTAGCGGGCTTAACAGTGAGCAGTTCTTC. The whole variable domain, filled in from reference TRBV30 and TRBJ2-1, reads SQTIHQWPATLVQPVGSPLSLECTVEGTSNPNLYWYRQAAGRGLQLLFYSVGIGQISSEVPQNLSASRPQDRQFILSSKKLLLSDSGFYLCAWSARPSGLNSEQFFGPGTRLTVL.

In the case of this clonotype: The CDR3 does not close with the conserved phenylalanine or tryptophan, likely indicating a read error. CDR3 in DNA: TGTGCCAACAGGCCACTACAAGCCGAGCAGTACTTA. This sequence encodes CANRPLQAEQYL. V is TRBV28 and J is TRBJ2-7; D is possibly TRBD1 (5 bases). The CDR3 is made up of 12 amino acids. The germline V gene encodes CDR1 MDHEN and CDR2 SYDVKM. Between the trimmed V and J ends, which lost 10 bases and 6 bases, there was a span of 16 bases.